This TCR beta chain appears in the sequencing data of a study of shared clonotypes between healthy human individuals. Overall study: Every donor yielded three CD4 naive, three CD4 memory, two CD8 naive and one CD8 memory plate.

Study-level results: A handful of donors held about 5.1% of naive CD4 clonotypes in common. Memory subsets generally showed smaller estimated richness than naive subsets did.

As concerns this clone: Its antigen is still unknown.

Profiling relied on immunoSEQ multiplex PCR, and the TCRdb table lists in-frame clones only, not all of them. The sample holds 2.5 million or so clones; approximately 94% are singletons and the top ten take 0.11% to 0.15%. The sample consisted of naive CD4+ T cells sorted from blood. Subset of the sample: CD45RA+ positively selected. This clonotype was sampled from a man between 18 and 29 years old in good health.

CDR3: CASSMDRVRETQYF. In nucleotides, the CDR3 is TGTGCCAGCAGCATGGACAGGGTTCGGGAGACCCAGTACTTC. This chain joins TRBV6-5 and TRBJ2-5; the match to TRBD1 covers 8 bases. The length of the CDR3 is 14 residues. V trimming: 6 bases; J trimming: 5 bases; junction bases outside the gene matches: 8. Germline CDR1 MNHEY, CDR2 SVGAGI.